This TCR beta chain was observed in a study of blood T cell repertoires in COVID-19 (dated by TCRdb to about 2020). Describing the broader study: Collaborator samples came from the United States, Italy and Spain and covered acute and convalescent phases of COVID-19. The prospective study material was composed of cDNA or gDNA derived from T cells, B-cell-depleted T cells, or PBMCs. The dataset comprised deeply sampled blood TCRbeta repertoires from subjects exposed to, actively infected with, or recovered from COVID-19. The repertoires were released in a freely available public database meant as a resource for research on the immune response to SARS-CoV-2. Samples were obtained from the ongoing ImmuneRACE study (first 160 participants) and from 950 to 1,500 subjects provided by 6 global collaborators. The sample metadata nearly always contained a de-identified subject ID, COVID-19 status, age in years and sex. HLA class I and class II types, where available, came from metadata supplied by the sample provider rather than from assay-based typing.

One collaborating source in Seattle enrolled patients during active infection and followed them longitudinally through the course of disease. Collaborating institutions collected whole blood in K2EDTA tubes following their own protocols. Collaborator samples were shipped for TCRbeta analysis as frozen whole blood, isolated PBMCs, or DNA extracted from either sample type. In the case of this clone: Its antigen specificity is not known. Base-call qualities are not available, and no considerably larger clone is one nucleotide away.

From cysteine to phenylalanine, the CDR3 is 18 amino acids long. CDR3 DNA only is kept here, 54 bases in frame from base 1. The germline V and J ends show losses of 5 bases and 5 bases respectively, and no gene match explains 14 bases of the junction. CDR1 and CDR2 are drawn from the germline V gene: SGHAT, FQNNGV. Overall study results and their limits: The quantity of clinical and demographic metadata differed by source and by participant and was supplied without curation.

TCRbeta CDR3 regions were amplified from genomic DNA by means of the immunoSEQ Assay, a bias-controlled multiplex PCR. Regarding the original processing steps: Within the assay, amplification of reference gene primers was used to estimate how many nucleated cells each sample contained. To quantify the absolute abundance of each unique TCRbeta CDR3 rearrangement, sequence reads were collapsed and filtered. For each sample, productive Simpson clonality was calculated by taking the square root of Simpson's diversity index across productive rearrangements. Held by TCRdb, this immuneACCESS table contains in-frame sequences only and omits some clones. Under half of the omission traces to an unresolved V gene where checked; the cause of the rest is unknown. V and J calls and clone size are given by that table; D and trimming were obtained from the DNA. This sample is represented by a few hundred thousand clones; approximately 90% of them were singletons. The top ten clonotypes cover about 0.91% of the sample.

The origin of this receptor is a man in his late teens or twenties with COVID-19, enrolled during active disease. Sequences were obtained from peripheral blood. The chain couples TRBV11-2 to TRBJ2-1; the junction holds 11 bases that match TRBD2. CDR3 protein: CASSPSLLLAGVDNEQFF. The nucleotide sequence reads TGTGCCAGCAGCCCCTCGCTCTTACTAGCGGGGGTAGACAATGAGCAGTTCTTC.